The sequence of this T cell receptor (beta chain) was determined in a study of T cell changes during pregnancy in multiple sclerosis. Profiled with immunoSEQ multiplex PCR; TCRdb holds only in-frame clones, not every one. The repertoire consists of some 57,000 clones, with more than 80% occurring once and the leading ten covering almost 0.9%. The CDR3 runs to 15 residues. Germline CDR1 is SGHTA and CDR2 is FQGNSA. V was trimmed by 3 bases and J by 6 bases, leaving 17 bases between them. This material consisted of peripheral blood, taken in the first trimester of pregnancy. The chain has TRBV7-2 and TRBJ1-2, with a possible D match to TRBD1 (6 bases). This clonotype was obtained from a female donor in good health, enrolled as a control in a pregnancy study. The CDR3 region has the DNA TGTGCCAGCAGCTTTAAGGCGGGGGCATTTGATGGCTACACCTTC. Protein: CASSFKAGAFDGYTF.